The clone carrying this TCR beta chain was seen repeatedly, ten times or more. What it binds is unknown. The source of the sample is a study of regulatory T cells in long-lasting Graves disease. J gave up 1 base and V 5 bases, and 5 bases lay outside the gene matches. CDR3 length: 15 amino acids. Germline assignment: CDR1 SEHNR and CDR2 FQNEAQ (reference sequence). Study-wide results and limits: Thyroid tissue went unstudied; only peripheral blood was examined.

Time point here: newly diagnosed GD, antithyroid drugs for less than 3 months. Researchers made the TCR library from RNA that was extracted from PBMCs. TCR beta libraries were built with iRepertoire HTBI primers and Arm-PCR of CDR3 regions. TCRdb analysed the multiplex PCR reads with MiXCR anew, one entry per CDR3 protein. The repertoire has a few hundred thousand distinct CDR3 sequences, 12% of them found once; the top ten carry 15% to 20%. These data were likewise used in another study, on T cells in Graves' hyperthyroidism and ophthalmopathy. From that report: The primer set for the first-round RT-PCR of the TCR CDR3 was HTBI. Blood also carried most thyroid clonotypes expanded above 0.001.

The clonotype was recovered from a woman in her late teens or twenties with Graves disease. Material: peripheral blood mononuclear cells (PBMCs), obtained at new diagnosis, from a patient treated with antithyroid drugs. V usage is TRBV7-9 and J usage is TRBJ1-2; 9 nucleotides line up with TRBD1. CDR3 sequence reads: CASSDRDRDNYGYTF. CDR3 bases: TGTGCCAGCAGCGACCGGGACAGGGATAACTATGGCTACACCTTC.